One sample yielded the 8 T cell receptor beta chains listed below, sequenced in a study of blood T cell repertoires in COVID-19. Repertoires were generated with immunoSEQ multiplex PCR, while TCRdb's copy carries only in-frame clones and drops some. The table shows 150,000 to 200,000 clones, with roughly 87% occurring only once. Source material: PBMCs or T cells enriched from blood (not recorded which). All receptors come from a human donor with acute COVID-19. The donor label of this sample is uncertain.

This chain uses TRBV6-5 with TRBJ2-2, with 7 bases fitting TRBD1. There are 15 residues in the CDR3. J lost 5 bases, V lost 0 bases, and 3 bases had no gene match. Germline-derived CDR1 and CDR2 are MNHEY and SVGAGI. The CDR3 reads CASSYSTGITGELFF. CDR3 nucleotide sequence: TGTGCCAGCAGTTACTCGACAGGGATTACCGGGGAGCTGTTTTTT.

This clone was detected a few times. This chain links TRBV5-4 with TRBJ2-1; D is perhaps TRBD2 (6 bases). The germline gives CDR1 SGHNT, CDR2 YYREEE (reference sequence). Trimming shortened V by 4 bases and J by 7 bases, and 12 bases separated the two germline ends. The length of the CDR3 is 13 residues. CDR3: CASSRGLGNEQFF. The CDR3 DNA reads as TGTGCCAGCAGCCGGGGACTTGGGAATGAGCAGTTCTTC.

The chain has TRBV5-6 and TRBJ1-1; 7 bases fit TRBD1. The CDR3 is 15 residues long. Germline values: CDR1 SGHDT, CDR2 YYEEEE. The V segment lost 0 bases and the J segment 4 bases; nucleotides outside the gene matches: 6. CDR3 in DNA: TGTGCCAGCAGCTTGGGACAGGGCCCGACCACTGAAGCTTTCTTT. Translating it yields CASSLGQGPTTEAFF. Drawing the rest from reference TRBV5-6 and TRBJ1-1, the complete variable domain is DAGVTQSPTHLIKTRGQQVTLRCSPKSGHDTVSWYQQALGQGPQFIFQYYEEEERQRGNFPDRFSGHQFPNYSSELNVNALLLGDSALYLCASSLGQGPTTEAFFGQGTRLTVV.

This rearrangement joins TRBV27 to TRBJ2-7; TRBD1 agrees at 9 bases. This CDR3 has 14 amino acids. V was clipped by 5 bases and J by 4 bases; unmatched bases: 6. CDR1 MNHEY and CDR2 SMNVEV come from the germline V gene (reference sequence). CDR3 bases: TGTGCCAGCAGTGTCACAGGGGGCAGGTACGAGCAGTACTTC. Translation: CASSVTGGRYEQYF.

CDR3 region: CASSYSGAGQYEQYF. The CDR3 nucleotides read TGTGCCAGCAGTTACTCGGGGGCAGGGCAGTACGAGCAGTACTTC. The V call is TRBV6-5, the J call TRBJ2-7, with D perhaps matching TRBD1 (6 bases). The germline CDR1 and CDR2 sequences are MNHEY and SVGAGI. The ends were cut back, 0 bases at V and 4 bases at J, with 13 bases in the middle. The CDR3 sequence is 15 residues long.

This chain joins TRBV18 and TRBJ1-6, with D unclear. Between the trimmed V and J ends, which lost 4 bases and 9 bases, there was a span of 13 bases. Germline V gene data show CDR1 as KGHSH and CDR2 as LQKENI. The length of the CDR3 is 14 residues. Here the CDR3 reads CASSRTVSGSPLHF. Written as DNA, the CDR3 is TGTGCCAGCTCACGTACCGTTAGCGGTTCACCCCTCCACTTT.

This chain joins TRBV7-9 and TRBJ2-3; the D gene is possibly TRBD2 (5 bases). Trimming left V 4 bases short and J 2 bases short, with 19 bases between. This CDR3 is built from 17 residues. Looked up from germline, CDR1 is SEHNR and CDR2 is FQNEAQ (reference sequence). The CDR3 sequence is CASSSGRLERYTDTQYF. The CDR3 coding sequence is TGTGCCAGCAGCTCGGGCCGGTTGGAGCGGTACACAGATACGCAGTATTTT. The entire variable domain, with the rest obtained from reference TRBV7-9 and TRBJ2-3, is as follows: DTGVSQNPRHKITKRGQNVTFRCDPISEHNRLYWYRQTLGQGPEFLTYFQNEAQLEKSRLLSDRFSAERPKGSFSTLEIQRTEQGDSAMYLCASSSGRLERYTDTQYFGPGTRLTVL.

Here the CDR3 DNA reads TGTGCCAGCAGCTTAGTGGGGACTAGCGGGGGGCGCACAGATACGCAGTATTTT. It specifies CASSLVGTSGGRTDTQYF. V is TRBV11-2 and J is TRBJ2-3, with 15 bases identical to TRBD2. The CDR3 is 18 amino acids. Per the germline V gene, CDR1 is SGHAT and CDR2 is FQNNGV. Trimming removed 1 base from V and 1 base from J; junction bases left unmatched: 3.